This TCR beta chain emerged from a study of identifying expanded T cells in peripheral blood. V was trimmed by 4 bases and J by 5 bases, leaving 15 bases between them. CDR1 and CDR2 (germline): MNHEY, SMNVEV (reference sequence). The CDR3 sequence is 14 residues long. Repertoires were generated with immunoSEQ multiplex PCR, while TCRdb's copy carries only in-frame clones and drops some. The sample holds 70,000 to 95,000 clones, about nine tenths seen once. The material sequenced was blood. The chain links TRBV27 to TRBJ2-7; D is perhaps TRBD1 or TRBD2 (5 bases each). The TCR originated in a person aged 18 to 75 in good health. In nucleotides, the CDR3 is TGTGCCAGCAGTTGGGGACGATTCAGGGACGAGCAGTACTTC. Residues: CASSWGRFRDEQYF.